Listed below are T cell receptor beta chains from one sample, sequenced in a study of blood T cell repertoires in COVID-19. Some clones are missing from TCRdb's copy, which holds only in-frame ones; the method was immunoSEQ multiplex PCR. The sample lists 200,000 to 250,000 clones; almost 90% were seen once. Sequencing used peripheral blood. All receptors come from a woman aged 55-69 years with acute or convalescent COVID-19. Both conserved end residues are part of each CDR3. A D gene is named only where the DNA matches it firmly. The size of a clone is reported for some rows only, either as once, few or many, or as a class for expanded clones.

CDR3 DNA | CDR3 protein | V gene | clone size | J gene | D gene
TGTGCCAGCAGCTTCGAGCGGGCGCGGGAGACCCAGTACTTC | CASSFERARETQYF | TRBV11-2 | . | TRBJ2-5 | .
TGTGCCAGCAGTTTATTGCGCACTAACTATGGCTACACCTTC | CASSLLRTNYGYTF | TRBV28 | . | TRBJ1-2 | .
TGTGCCAGCAGCCTACCGAGACAGGGTATGAACACTGAAGCTTTCTTT | CASSLPRQGMNTEAFF | TRBV7-2 | . | TRBJ1-1 | TRBD1
TGTGCCAGCAGTGCGGCTATGGAGACAGGGAATGAAAAACTGTTTTTT | CASSAAMETGNEKLFF | TRBV9 | . | TRBJ1-4 | TRBD1
TGTGCCAGTAGTGGGCTAGCGGGGCGCACCGGGGAGCTGTTTTTT | CASSGLAGRTGELFF | TRBV19 | . | TRBJ2-2 | TRBD2
TGTGCCAGCAGTGGACTAGCGACTAACACCGGGGAGCTGTTTTTT | CASSGLATNTGELFF | TRBV9 | . | TRBJ2-2 | TRBD2
TGTGCCAGCAGTACAGTGCAAGAGACCCAGTACTTC | CASSTVQETQYF | TRBV6-2/TRBV6-3 | . | TRBJ2-5 | .
TGTGCCAGCAGGGCGGACAGGGGACTCAACACTGAAGCTTTCTTT | CASRADRGLNTEAFF | TRBV6-5 | once | TRBJ1-1 | TRBD1
TGCGCCAGCAGCTTGGGACAGGGGCGAAACACTGAAGCTTTCTTT | CASSLGQGRNTEAFF | TRBV5-1 | . | TRBJ1-1 | TRBD1
TGTGCCAGCAGTTCCCAAAGGACTAGCGGGGGCTGGAATGAGCAGTTCTTC | CASSSQRTSGGWNEQFF | TRBV27 | . | TRBJ2-1 | TRBD2